The next 32 T cell receptor beta chains were all read from a single sample in a study of control samples from healthy donors and cancer patients. Using immunoSEQ multiplex PCR, the repertoire was profiled, and TCRdb retains in-frame clones only, with some absent. The sample shows 100,000 or so clones, roughly 87% of them seen only once. What was sequenced was blood. The receptor set was obtained from a woman aged 45-65 years in good health.

In DNA, the CDR3 is TGTGCCACCAGCAGAGATATCGGTGAAAAACTGTTTTTT. Translation: CATSRDIGEKLFF. The rearrangement joins TRBV15 to TRBJ1-4; D uncertain. Trimming took off 0 bases at V and 7 bases at J, with 6 bases between the two ends. This CDR3 is 13 amino acids long. CDR1 and CDR2 (germline): LNHNV, YYDKDF (reference sequence).

The genes are TRBV5-6 and TRBJ2-7; maybe TRBD2 (5 bases). Germline V CDR1 and CDR2: SGHDT, YYEEEE. The CDR3 totals 12 residues. V lost 5 bases to trimming and J lost 7 bases, with 13 bases between them. CDR3 loop: CASRKLGREQYF. The CDR3 nucleotides read TGTGCCAGCAGGAAATTGGGGAGAGAGCAGTACTTC. Based on the CDR3 plus reference TRBV5-6 and TRBJ2-7, the full variable domain is DAGVTQSPTHLIKTRGQQVTLRCSPKSGHDTVSWYQQALGQGPQFIFQYYEEEERQRGNFPDRFSGHQFPNYSSELNVNALLLGDSALYLCASRKLGREQYFGPGTRLTVT.

This chain uses TRBV13 with TRBJ2-1; either TRBD1 or TRBD2 may fit D (6 bases each). The CDR3 length is 13 residues. The germline V and J ends were trimmed by 6 bases and 7 bases, with 13 bases remaining between them. Germline V lookup: CDR1 PRHDT, CDR2 FYEKMQ (reference sequence). CDR3 sequence reads: CASRRGAKNEQFF. CDR3 DNA: TGTGCCAGCAGAAGGGGGGCCAAAAATGAGCAGTTCTTC.

The V gene is TRBV7-8, the J gene TRBJ2-1, with a possible D match to TRBD2 (6 bases). CDR3 length: 16 amino acids. V dropped 4 bases and J dropped 1 base, with 14 bases sitting between them. The germline V gene has CDR1 SGHVS and CDR2 FQNEAQ. CDR3 sequence (DNA): TGTGCCAGCAGCTCGAGAAGACTAGTATCCTACAATGAGCAGTTCTTC. Translated: CASSSRRLVSYNEQFF.

The chain joins TRBV12-3 or TRBV12-4 to TRBJ1-2; D call uncertain. The CDR3 consists of 11 residues. Trimming pared 1 base from V and 7 bases from J, leaving 4 bases between. CDR3 coding DNA: TGTGCCAGCAGTTTAGGTGTTGGCTACACCTTC. It encodes CASSLGVGYTF.

This chain joins TRBV4-3 and TRBJ2-1, with TRBD2 matching over 11 bases. With 3 bases clipped from V and 1 base from J, the junction kept 8 bases outside the gene matches. The CDR3 covers 18 residues. The germline V gene has CDR1 LGHNA and CDR2 YSLEER. DNA for the CDR3: TGCGCCAGCAGCCAGGGGCTAGCGGGAGGTCTTTCCTACAATGAGCAGTTCTTC. Protein: CASSQGLAGGLSYNEQFF.

This rearrangement joins TRBV29-1 to TRBJ1-2; TRBD1 is a possible D gene (6 bases). This CDR3 is built from 12 residues. Looked up from germline, CDR1 is SQVTM and CDR2 is ANQGSEA. V was trimmed by 6 bases and J by 8 bases, leaving 16 bases between them. For the CDR3, the DNA is TGCAGCGTCATAACGGGGCAGGGGGGCTACACCTTC. Its protein is CSVITGQGGYTF.

This clone appeared a few times. J is TRBJ1-5 and V is TRBV4-2, with 7 bases identical to TRBD1. The CDR3 loop spans 14 amino acids. J lost 3 bases, V lost 6 bases, and 5 bases had no gene match. Germline lookup yields CDR1 LGHNA and CDR2 YNFKEQ. Written as DNA, the CDR3 is TGTGCCAGCAGTCGACAGGGATCCAATCAGCCCCAGCATTTT. Translation gives CASSRQGSNQPQHF.

This clone was counted a few times. The gene calls are TRBV4-1 and TRBJ1-2; 7 bases are shared with TRBD1. The J segment lost 3 bases and the V segment lost 2 bases, leaving 6 bases of the junction unmatched. The germline gives CDR1 MGHRA, CDR2 YSYEKL. This CDR3 comprises 15 residues. Here the CDR3 reads CASSQSGTVDYGYTF. Here the CDR3 DNA reads TGCGCCAGCAGCCAATCCGGGACAGTTGACTATGGCTACACCTTC.

This chain joins TRBV7-9 and TRBJ1-5; 7 nucleotides match TRBD1. V lost 4 bases, J lost 1 base, and 7 bases stayed unmatched. The CDR3 has 16 amino acids. Germline V CDR1 and CDR2: SEHNR, FQNEAQ (reference sequence). The DNA for the CDR3 is TGTGCCAGCAGCTCCCAAGGGGGCCGCAGCAATCAGCCCCAGCATTTT. Translation gives CASSSQGGRSNQPQHF.

The chain joins TRBV24-1 to TRBJ2-1, with 12 bases lining up with TRBD2. The CDR3 has 15 amino acids. Germline CDR1 is KGHDR and CDR2 is SFDVKD. V gave up 10 bases and J gave up 9 bases; unmatched junction bases: 12. In DNA, the CDR3 is TGTGCCACTGGGGAGACTAGCGGGAGAGTTATTGAGCAGTTCTTC. This encodes CATGETSGRVIEQFF.

This clone was picked up a small number of times. The V call is TRBV28, the J call TRBJ1-6, with TRBD1 as a possible D gene (5 bases). The CDR3 loop spans 15 amino acids. Trimming left V 7 bases short and J 9 bases short, with 19 bases between. Per germline, CDR1 MDHEN and CDR2 SYDVKM. The chain's CDR3 is CASTLFDLGGSPLHF. In DNA form, the CDR3 reads TGTGCCAGCACTCTCTTTGATCTTGGGGGTTCACCCCTCCACTTT.

This chain uses TRBV28 with TRBJ2-7, with 8 bases identical to TRBD2. Looked up from germline, CDR1 is MDHEN and CDR2 is SYDVKM. Trimming removed 3 bases from V and 6 bases from J; junction bases left unmatched: 10. This CDR3 comprises 15 residues. Written as DNA, the CDR3 is TGTGCCAGCAGTTTGAGGTACGGGAGGGCCTCCGAGCAGTACGTC. It encodes CASSLRYGRASEQYV.

V is TRBV4-3 and J is TRBJ2-1, with no clear D. CDR3 length equals 14 residues. V dropped 11 bases and J dropped 3 bases, with 17 bases sitting between them. Germline V gene lookup returns CDR1 LGHNA and CDR2 YSLEER. In nucleotides, the CDR3 is TGCGCCCGAGGCCGAAGCTCTAGCTACAATGAGCAGTTCTTC. Amino acids: CARGRSSSYNEQFF.

The chain employs TRBV24-1 and TRBJ1-6; 12 bases match TRBD1. The CDR3 covers 17 residues. Germline V lookup: CDR1 KGHDR, CDR2 SFDVKD. V shed 11 bases and J 3 bases; nucleotides not matched to a gene: 10. The CDR3 nucleotides read TGTGCCATTCTGCCCGGGACAGGGGGCAACTATAATTCACCCCTCCACTTT. Amino acid sequence: CAILPGTGGNYNSPLHF.

This rearrangement joins TRBV9 to TRBJ1-2, with a possible D match to TRBD1 (5 bases). The CDR3 totals 15 residues. V was trimmed by 0 bases and J by 2 bases, leaving 11 bases between them. Germline values: CDR1 SGDLS, CDR2 YYNGEE. The CDR3 DNA sequence: TGTGCCAGCAGCGTAGTAGAGGGACCCAACTATGGCTACACCTTC. It codes for CASSVVEGPNYGYTF. The complete variable domain, with remaining parts taken from reference TRBV9 and TRBJ1-2, reads DSGVTQTPKHLITATGQRVTLRCSPRSGDLSVYWYQQSLDQGLQFLIQYYNGEERAKGNILERFSAQQFPDLHSELNLSSLELGDSALYFCASSVVEGPNYGYTFGSGTRLTVV.

CDR3 region: CASRVSGYQTQYF. The CDR3 DNA sequence: TGTGCCAGCAGAGTTAGCGGCTATCAGACCCAGTACTTC. V usage is TRBV12-3 or TRBV12-4 and J usage is TRBJ2-5, with D possibly TRBD2 on 6 matching bases. V lost 6 bases and J 6 bases, leaving 14 bases between the germline ends. CDR3 length: 13 amino acids.

The chain uses TRBV5-1 and TRBJ1-2; perhaps TRBD1 as D (6 bases). The V gene lost 0 bases and the J gene lost 5 bases, with 17 bases spanning the gap. CDR1 is SGHRS, CDR2 YFSETQ, per germline. The length of the CDR3 is 16 residues. The CDR3 bases are TGCGCCAGCAGCTTGGAAAACAGGGTAGGAGTTTATGGCTACACCTTC. Translated: CASSLENRVGVYGYTF. The full variable domain, its missing parts supplied by reference TRBV5-1 and TRBJ1-2, is KAGVTQTPRYLIKTRGQQVTLSCSPISGHRSVSWYQQTPGQGLQFLFEYFSETQRNKGNFPGRFSGRQFSNSRSEMNVSTLELGDSALYLCASSLENRVGVYGYTFGSGTRLTVV.

The chain has TRBV5-6 and TRBJ2-1; 9 bases align to TRBD2. CDR1 is SGHDT and CDR2 is YYEEEE in the germline V gene. Trimming cost V 7 bases and J 1 base; bases outside gene matches: 6. The CDR3 length is 15 residues. This chain's CDR3 is CASVRGGHSYNEQFF. The CDR3 DNA follows: TGTGCCAGCGTGCGGGGGGGCCATTCCTACAATGAGCAGTTCTTC.

The rearrangement links TRBV5-1 to TRBJ2-3, with 9 bases lining up with TRBD1. Germline values: CDR1 SGHRS, CDR2 YFSETQ. The CDR3 totals 14 residues. V was pared by 5 bases and J by 3 bases, with 4 bases of the junction left unmatched. The CDR3 reads CASRLQGATDTQYF. CDR3 DNA: TGCGCCAGCAGGCTACAGGGGGCGACAGATACGCAGTATTTT.

V gene TRBV5-1 combines with J gene TRBJ2-1, with a tentative D call TRBD2 (5 bases). The CDR3 covers 13 residues. Trimming left V 4 bases short and J 12 bases short, with 17 bases between. Germline values: CDR1 SGHRS, CDR2 YFSETQ. The CDR3 is CASSGRTVTGQFF. The CDR3 DNA reads as TGCGCCAGCAGCGGAAGGACTGTTACCGGGCAGTTCTTC.

The genes are TRBV9 and TRBJ2-3, with 15 bases that match TRBD2. The trim removed 1 base at V and 5 bases at J, leaving 14 bases unmatched. The CDR3 runs 20 residues. CDR1 and CDR2 (germline): SGDLS, YYNGEE. The CDR3 region is CASSVSGLAGGPNWGDTQYF. DNA of the CDR3: TGTGCCAGCAGCGTATCGGGACTAGCGGGAGGCCCCAATTGGGGAGATACGCAGTATTTT.

The chain links TRBV27 to TRBJ2-3; D perhaps matches TRBD2 (7 bases). The CDR3 runs to 15 residues. CDR1 is MNHEY, CDR2 SMNVEV, per germline (reference sequence). Trimming took off 11 bases at V and 1 base at J, with 19 bases between the two ends. The CDR3 spells CASRTGGAGTDTQYF. The CDR3 nucleotides are TGTGCCTCAAGGACGGGGGGCGCGGGCACAGATACGCAGTATTTT.

This clone was detected only once. The genes are TRBV27 and TRBJ1-5; 9 bases are shared with TRBD1. The CDR3 has 15 residues. The trim removed 6 bases at V and 5 bases at J, leaving 8 bases unmatched. Germline V CDR1 and CDR2: MNHEY, SMNVEV (reference sequence). In DNA, the CDR3 is TGTGCCAGCAGCGAGTTAGGACAGGGGCATCAGCCCCAGCATTTT. This encodes CASSELGQGHQPQHF.

The rearrangement uses TRBV11-2 and TRBJ2-7, with D possibly TRBD2 on 5 matching bases. Deletions cut 1 base from V and 3 bases from J, with 7 bases between. CDR1 is SGHAT, CDR2 FQNNGV, per germline. The CDR3 has 13 residues. The CDR3 DNA follows: TGTGCCAGCAGCTTAGGGCGGGTCTACGAGCAGTACTTC. This translates into CASSLGRVYEQYF.

Written as DNA, the CDR3 is TGTGCCAGCAGCTCTCTAGCGGGAGGGCCTCTGGAGACCCAGTACTTC. This sequence encodes CASSSLAGGPLETQYF. This chain connects TRBV5-4 to TRBJ2-5, with TRBD2 matching 12 bases. CDR3 length: 16 amino acids. CDR1 is SGHNT and CDR2 is YYREEE in the germline V gene (reference sequence). The trim removed 3 bases at V and 5 bases at J, leaving 8 bases unmatched.

The gene calls are TRBV5-1 and TRBJ1-2; TRBD1 might be the D (6 bases). Trimming removed 0 bases at V and 2 bases at J, with 14 bases between. CDR1 is SGHRS and CDR2 is YFSETQ in the germline V gene. This CDR3 region has 16 residues. The CDR3 coding sequence is TGCGCCAGCAGCTTGGCCGCAGGGGCAGGGAACTATGGCTACACCTTC. This sequence encodes CASSLAAGAGNYGYTF.

J is TRBJ2-7 and V is TRBV7-8, with a possible D match to TRBD2 (7 bases). CDR1 is SGHVS, CDR2 FQNEAQ, per germline. CDR3 size: 16 residues. The ends were cut back, 2 bases at V and 2 bases at J, with 16 bases in the middle. In DNA, the CDR3 is TGTGCCAGCAGCTTAAGGGCCGAGGGGGGGACCTACGAGCAGTACTTC. This sequence encodes CASSLRAEGGTYEQYF.

The chain combines TRBV7-2 with TRBJ2-7, with unresolved D. The germline CDR1 and CDR2 sequences are SGHTA and FQGNSA. The CDR3 has 12 residues. Trimming removed 2 bases at V and 3 bases at J, with 5 bases between. The DNA of the CDR3 is TGTGCCAGCAGCTTAACAGACTACGAGCAGTACTTC. Translating it yields CASSLTDYEQYF.

This sequence joins TRBV7-2 and TRBJ2-2; tentatively, D is TRBD1 (5 bases). There are 16 residues in the CDR3. V was cut by 5 bases and J by 1 base, with 14 bases left in between. Germline CDR1 reads SGHTA; CDR2 reads FQGNSA. The CDR3 loop reads CASSAQGFRNTGELFF. The CDR3 DNA is TGTGCCAGCAGCGCCCAGGGTTTTAGGAACACCGGGGAGCTGTTTTTT.

The V call is TRBV4-3, the J call TRBJ1-2; D is unresolved. This CDR3 comprises 14 residues. The germline V and J ends were trimmed by 0 bases and 4 bases, with 9 bases remaining between them. CDR1 and CDR2 from the germline V gene are LGHNA and YSLEER. In nucleotides, the CDR3 is TGCGCCAGCAGCCAAGAGCGGTTCGCCTATGGCTACACCTTC. Its protein product is CASSQERFAYGYTF.

The chain couples TRBV20-1 to TRBJ1-4, with D possibly matching TRBD1 (6 bases). Germline lookup yields CDR1 DFQATT and CDR2 SNEGSKA (reference sequence). There are 17 residues in the CDR3. Trimming removed 3 bases at V and 8 bases at J, with 25 bases between. The CDR3: CSASRPQGTGVWEKLFF. For the CDR3, the DNA is TGCAGTGCTAGTAGACCTCAGGGGACGGGCGTTTGGGAAAAACTGTTTTTT.